This T cell receptor beta chain was captured by sequencing in a study of blood T cell repertoires in COVID-19. Overall study context: Nucleic acid was either cDNA or gDNA, and it came from T cells, B-cell-depleted T cells, or PBMCs.

In the authors' workflow: Estimates of nucleated cell counts were drawn from the amplification of reference gene primers. The repertoire was sequenced with immunoSEQ multiplex PCR; TCRdb's copy has only in-frame clones and lacks some. The V and J calls and the clone size are those of that table, but D and trimming were determined from the DNA. The table shows fewer than 250,000 clones, with around four fifths occurring only once. The V segment lost 5 bases and the J segment 2 bases; nucleotides outside the gene matches: 1. Germline CDR1 SEHNR, CDR2 FQNEAQ (reference sequence). There are 15 residues in the CDR3.

The chain has TRBV7-9 and TRBJ2-3; TRBD2 aligns across 13 bases. Sequenced sample: peripheral blood. The clonotype comes from a woman aged 55-69 years with active or convalescent COVID-19. CDR3 coding DNA: TGTGCCAGCAGCGGGACTAGCGGGAACACAGATACGCAGTATTTT. It translates to CASSGTSGNTDTQYF. Full variable domain (remainder filled in from reference TRBV7-9 and TRBJ2-3): DTGVSQNPRHKITKRGQNVTFRCDPISEHNRLYWYRQTLGQGPEFLTYFQNEAQLEKSRLLSDRFSAERPKGSFSTLEIQRTEQGDSAMYLCASSGTSGNTDTQYFGPGTRLTVL.